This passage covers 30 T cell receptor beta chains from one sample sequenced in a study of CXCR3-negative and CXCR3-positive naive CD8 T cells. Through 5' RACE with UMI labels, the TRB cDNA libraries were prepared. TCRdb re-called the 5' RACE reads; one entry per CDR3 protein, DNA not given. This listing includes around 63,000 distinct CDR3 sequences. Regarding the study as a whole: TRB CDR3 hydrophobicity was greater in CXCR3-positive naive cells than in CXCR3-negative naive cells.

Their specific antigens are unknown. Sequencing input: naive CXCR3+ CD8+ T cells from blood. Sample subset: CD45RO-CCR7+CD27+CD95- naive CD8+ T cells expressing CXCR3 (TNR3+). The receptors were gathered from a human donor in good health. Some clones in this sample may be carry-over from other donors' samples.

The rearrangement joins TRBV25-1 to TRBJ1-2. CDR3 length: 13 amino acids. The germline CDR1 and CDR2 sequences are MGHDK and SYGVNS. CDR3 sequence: CASSETKYYGYTF.

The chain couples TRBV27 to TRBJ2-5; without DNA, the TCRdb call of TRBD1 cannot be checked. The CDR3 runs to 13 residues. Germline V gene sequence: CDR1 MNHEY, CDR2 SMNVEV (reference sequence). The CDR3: CASRVLGGETQYF.

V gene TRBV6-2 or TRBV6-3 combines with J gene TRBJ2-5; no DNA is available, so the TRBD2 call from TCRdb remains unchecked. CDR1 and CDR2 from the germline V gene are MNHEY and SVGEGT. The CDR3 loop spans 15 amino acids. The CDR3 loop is CATRLAGGLEETQYF.

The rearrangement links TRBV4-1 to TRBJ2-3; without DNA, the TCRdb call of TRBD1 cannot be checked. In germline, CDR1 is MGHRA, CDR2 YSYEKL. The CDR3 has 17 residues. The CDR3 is CASSQVSDRGLADTQYF.

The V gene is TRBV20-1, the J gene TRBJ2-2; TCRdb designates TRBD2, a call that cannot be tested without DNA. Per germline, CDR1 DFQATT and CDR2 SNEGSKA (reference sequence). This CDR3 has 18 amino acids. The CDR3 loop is CSARASPLAGVYTGELFF.

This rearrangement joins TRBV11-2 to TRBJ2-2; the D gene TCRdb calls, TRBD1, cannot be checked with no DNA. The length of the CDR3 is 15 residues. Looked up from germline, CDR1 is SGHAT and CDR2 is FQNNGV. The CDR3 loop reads CASSPRSGDTGELFF.

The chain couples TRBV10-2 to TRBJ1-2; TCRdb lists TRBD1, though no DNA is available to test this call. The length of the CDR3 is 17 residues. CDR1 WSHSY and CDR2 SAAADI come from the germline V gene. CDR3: CASSDPPGTDANYGYTF.

The CDR3 loop is CASGEPGESTDTQYF. The chain is built from TRBV28 and TRBJ2-3; with no DNA, the TCRdb D assignment of TRBD1 cannot be verified. Germline CDR1 and CDR2: MDHEN and SYDVKM. The CDR3 runs to 15 residues.

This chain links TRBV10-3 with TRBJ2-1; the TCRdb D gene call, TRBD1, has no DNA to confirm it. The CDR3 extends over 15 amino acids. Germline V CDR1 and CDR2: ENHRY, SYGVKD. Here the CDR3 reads CAISESVRGPAGQFF.

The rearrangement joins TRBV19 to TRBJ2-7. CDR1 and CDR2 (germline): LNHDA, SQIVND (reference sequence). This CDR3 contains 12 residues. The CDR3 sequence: CASTGISHEQYF.

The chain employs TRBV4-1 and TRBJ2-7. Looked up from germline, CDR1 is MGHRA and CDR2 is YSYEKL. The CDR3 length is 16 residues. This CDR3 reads CASSQVDPGGTYEQYF.

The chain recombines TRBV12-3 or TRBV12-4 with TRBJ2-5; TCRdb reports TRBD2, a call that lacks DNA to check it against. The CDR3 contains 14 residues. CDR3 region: CASSFGTRVETQYF.

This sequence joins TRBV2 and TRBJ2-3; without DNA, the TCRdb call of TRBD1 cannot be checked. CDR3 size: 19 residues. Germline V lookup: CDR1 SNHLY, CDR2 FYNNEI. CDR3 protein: CAISGTGEPSGGRTDTQYF. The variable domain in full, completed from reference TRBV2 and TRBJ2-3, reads EPEVTQTPSHQVTQMGQEVILRCVPISNHLYFYWYRQILGQKVEFLVSFYNNEISEKSEIFDDQFSVERPDGSNFTLKIRSTKLEDSAMYFCAISGTGEPSGGRTDTQYFGPGTRLTVL.

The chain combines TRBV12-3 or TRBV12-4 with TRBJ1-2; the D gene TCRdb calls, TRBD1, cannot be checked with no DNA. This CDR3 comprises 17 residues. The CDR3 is CASSSLRAQVPRYGYTF.

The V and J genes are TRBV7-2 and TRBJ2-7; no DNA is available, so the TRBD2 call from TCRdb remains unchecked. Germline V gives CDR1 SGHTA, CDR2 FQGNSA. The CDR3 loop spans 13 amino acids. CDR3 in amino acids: CASRPTGGYEQYF. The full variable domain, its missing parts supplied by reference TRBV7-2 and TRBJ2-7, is GAGVSQSPSNKVTEKGKDVELRCDPISGHTALYWYRQSLGQGLEFLIYFQGNSAPDKSGLPSDRFSAERTGGSVSTLTIQRTQQEDSAVYLCASRPTGGYEQYFGPGTRLTVT.

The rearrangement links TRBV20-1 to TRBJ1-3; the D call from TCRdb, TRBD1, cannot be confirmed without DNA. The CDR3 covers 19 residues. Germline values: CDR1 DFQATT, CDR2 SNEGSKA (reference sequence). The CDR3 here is CSARDIREWGRWSGNTIYF.

CDR3 sequence reads: CASIRRQNSYNEQFF. The J gene is TRBJ2-1, the V gene TRBV6-1. Per germline, CDR1 MNHNS and CDR2 SASEGT. There are 15 residues in the CDR3.

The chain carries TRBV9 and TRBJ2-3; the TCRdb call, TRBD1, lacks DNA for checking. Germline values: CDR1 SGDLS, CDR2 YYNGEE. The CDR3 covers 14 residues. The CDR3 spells CASEGTRVADTQYF.

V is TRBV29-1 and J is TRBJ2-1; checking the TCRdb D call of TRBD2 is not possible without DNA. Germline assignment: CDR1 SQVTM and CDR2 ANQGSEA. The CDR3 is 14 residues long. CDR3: CSVEDWTSNNEQFF.

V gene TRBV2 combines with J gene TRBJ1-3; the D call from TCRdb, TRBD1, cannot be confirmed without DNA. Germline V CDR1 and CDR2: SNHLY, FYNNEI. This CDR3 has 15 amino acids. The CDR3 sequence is CASSEAPPGGNTIYF.

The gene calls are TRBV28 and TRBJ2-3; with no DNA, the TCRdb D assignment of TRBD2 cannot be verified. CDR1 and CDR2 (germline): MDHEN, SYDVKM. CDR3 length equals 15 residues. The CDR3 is CASSFRLAGKDTQYF.

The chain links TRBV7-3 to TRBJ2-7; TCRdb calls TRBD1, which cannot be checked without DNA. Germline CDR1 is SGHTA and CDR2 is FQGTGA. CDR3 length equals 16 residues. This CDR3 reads CASSSMDQGPFLEQYF.

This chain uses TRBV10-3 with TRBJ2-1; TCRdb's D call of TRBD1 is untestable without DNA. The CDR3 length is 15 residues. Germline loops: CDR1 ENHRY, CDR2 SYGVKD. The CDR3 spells CAISESQVGTNEQFF.

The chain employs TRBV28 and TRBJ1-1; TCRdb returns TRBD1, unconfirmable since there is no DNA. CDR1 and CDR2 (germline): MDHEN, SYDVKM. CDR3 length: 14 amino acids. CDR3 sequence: CASSLGQTGTEAFF. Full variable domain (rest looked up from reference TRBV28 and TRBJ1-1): DVKVTQSSRYLVKRTGEKVFLECVQDMDHENMFWYRQDPGLGLRLIYFSYDVKMKEKGDIPEGYSVSREKKERFSLILESASTNQTSMYLCASSLGQTGTEAFFGQGTRLTVV.

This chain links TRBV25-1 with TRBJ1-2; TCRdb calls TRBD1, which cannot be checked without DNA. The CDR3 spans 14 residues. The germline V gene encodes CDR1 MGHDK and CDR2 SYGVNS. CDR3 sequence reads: CASSGTVANYGYTF.

The CDR3 sequence is CASSLVSAVDQYF. The chain recombines TRBV5-6 with TRBJ2-5. CDR1 SGHDT and CDR2 YYEEEE come from the germline V gene. The CDR3 has 13 amino acids.

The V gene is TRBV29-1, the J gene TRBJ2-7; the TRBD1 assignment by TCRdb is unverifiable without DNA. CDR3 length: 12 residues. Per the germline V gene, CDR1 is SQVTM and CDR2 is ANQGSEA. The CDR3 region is CSATGTLYEQYF.

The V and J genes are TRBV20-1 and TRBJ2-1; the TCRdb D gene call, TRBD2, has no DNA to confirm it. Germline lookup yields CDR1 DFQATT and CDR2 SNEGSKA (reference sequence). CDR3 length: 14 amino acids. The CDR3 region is CSATLAGDYNEQFF.

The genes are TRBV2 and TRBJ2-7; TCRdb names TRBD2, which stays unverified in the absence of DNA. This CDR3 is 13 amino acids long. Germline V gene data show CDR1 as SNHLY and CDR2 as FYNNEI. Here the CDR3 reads CASYGTSGYEQYF.

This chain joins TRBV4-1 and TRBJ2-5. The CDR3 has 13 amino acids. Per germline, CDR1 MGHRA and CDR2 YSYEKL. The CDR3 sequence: CASSQEPLQTQYF.